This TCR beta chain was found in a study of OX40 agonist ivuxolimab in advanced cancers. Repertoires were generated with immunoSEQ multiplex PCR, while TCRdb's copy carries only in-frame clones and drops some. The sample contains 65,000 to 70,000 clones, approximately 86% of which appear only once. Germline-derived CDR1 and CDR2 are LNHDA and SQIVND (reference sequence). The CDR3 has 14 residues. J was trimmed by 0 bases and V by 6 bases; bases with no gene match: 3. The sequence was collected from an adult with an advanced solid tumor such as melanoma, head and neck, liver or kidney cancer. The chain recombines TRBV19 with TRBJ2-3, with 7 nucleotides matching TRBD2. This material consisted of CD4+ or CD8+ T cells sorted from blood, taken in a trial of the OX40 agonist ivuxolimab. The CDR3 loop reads CASRPGGSTDTQYF. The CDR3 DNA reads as TGTGCCAGTAGGCCCGGGGGGAGCACAGATACGCAGTATTTT.